The 9 T cell receptor beta chains below all came from one sample that was sequenced in a study of cytomegalovirus exposure and HLA in healthy donors (dated by TCRdb to about 2017). Library generation was performed with the immunoSEQ multiplex PCR assay. The multiplex PCR relied on a mix of 60 forward primers for TCR Vbeta segments and 13 reverse primers for TCR Jbeta segments. As stored in TCRdb, this immuneACCESS dataset retains in-frame rearrangements with V and J assigned. A fraction of the clones does not appear; measured against another copy, unresolved V genes explain less than half of the discrepancy, and the remainder lacks a known reason. Within this sample are approximately 180,000 clones, with about four fifths of them counted one time only. The leading ten clones occupy 4.9% of the sample. The sequenced sample consisted of PBMCs. The receptor set was obtained from a woman between 18 and 29 years old in good health and CMV-seropositive.

The V call is TRBV7-9, the J call TRBJ2-7, with D tentatively TRBD1 (6 bases). V was trimmed by 3 bases and J by 4 bases, leaving 10 bases between them. The germline V gene encodes CDR1 SEHNR and CDR2 FQNEAQ (reference sequence). The CDR3 sequence is 13 residues long. CDR3 amino acids: CASSFPTGYEQYF. CDR3 nucleotide sequence: TGTGCCAGCAGCTTCCCGACAGGTTACGAGCAGTACTTC.

This chain connects TRBV13 to TRBJ2-2; weak D call: TRBD2 (5 bases). Germline values: CDR1 PRHDT, CDR2 FYEKMQ (reference sequence). The CDR3 contains 15 residues. V was pared by 0 bases and J by 4 bases, with 9 bases between. For the CDR3, the DNA is TGTGCCAGCAGCTTAGGTGGCGGGCGCACCGGGGAGCTGTTTTTT. Encoded protein: CASSLGGGRTGELFF.

The V and J genes are TRBV6-5 and TRBJ2-1, with 9 bases aligning to TRBD1. Germline CDR1 and CDR2: MNHEY and SVGAGI. This CDR3 is built from 14 residues. With 6 bases clipped from V and 10 bases from J, the junction kept 10 bases outside the gene matches. CDR3 sequence reads: CASSRGQGRGEQFF. The CDR3 DNA reads TGTGCCAGCAGCAGGGGACAGGGCCGTGGAGAGCAGTTCTTC.

The chain uses TRBV18 and TRBJ2-7, with TRBD1 as a possible D gene (6 bases). V lost 3 bases, J lost 6 bases, and 15 bases lay in between. Looked up from germline, CDR1 is KGHSH and CDR2 is LQKENI. CDR3 length equals 14 residues. As DNA, the CDR3 is TGTGCCAGCTCACCCTTGAACAGGGTCGGCGAGCAGTACTTC. Translated, it gives CASSPLNRVGEQYF.

V is TRBV27 and J is TRBJ1-1; D is unclear. The V end was cut by 6 bases, the J end by 7 bases, with 9 bases between. Germline V CDR1 and CDR2: MNHEY, SMNVEV (reference sequence). This CDR3 comprises 11 residues. The CDR3 bases are TGTGCCAGCAGACGACTTTATGAAGCTTTCTTT. This codes for CASRRLYEAFF.

The CDR3 is CASTAGEYSNQPQHF. The CDR3 bases are TGTGCCAGTACGGCGGGCGAGTATAGCAATCAGCCCCAGCATTTT. The chain joins TRBV19 to TRBJ1-5; D call uncertain. CDR1 and CDR2 from the germline V gene are LNHDA and SQIVND (reference sequence). V dropped 7 bases and J dropped 0 bases, with 13 bases sitting between them. This CDR3 has 15 amino acids.

V usage is TRBV6-1 and J usage is TRBJ2-1; 9 bases agree with TRBD2. CDR1 is MNHNS, CDR2 SASEGT, per germline. With 6 bases clipped from V and 8 bases from J, the junction kept 5 bases outside the gene matches. This CDR3 has 13 residues. Here the CDR3 reads CASRASGVYEQFF. The CDR3 coding sequence is TGTGCCAGCAGGGCTAGCGGGGTCTATGAGCAGTTCTTC.

The rearrangement links TRBV19 to TRBJ2-5, with TRBD1 matching 8 bases. V shed 6 bases and J 5 bases; nucleotides not matched to a gene: 5. Germline V lookup: CDR1 LNHDA, CDR2 SQIVND (reference sequence). CDR3 length equals 13 residues. In DNA, the CDR3 is TGTGCCAGTAGGGCAGGGGGCTTGGAGACCCAGTACTTC. Protein product: CASRAGGLETQYF.

This chain connects TRBV5-6 to TRBJ2-5; TRBD1 matches at 9 bases. The germline V gene has CDR1 SGHDT and CDR2 YYEEEE. V gave up 1 base and J gave up 5 bases; unmatched junction bases: 6. The CDR3 covers 15 residues. Here the CDR3 reads CASSLYGTGKETQYF. The CDR3 nucleotides read TGTGCCAGCAGCTTGTATGGGACAGGGAAGGAGACCCAGTACTTC.